The clone carrying this TCR beta chain was detected ten times or more. Its antigen is as yet unknown. This CDR3 is 15 amino acids long. Germline CDR1 and CDR2: ENHRY and SYGVKD. V dropped 8 bases and J dropped 7 bases, with 18 bases sitting between them. Arm-PCR of CDR3 regions and iRepertoire HTBI primers were the basis on which TCR beta libraries were built. TCRdb re-called the multiplex PCR reads with MiXCR, one entry per CDR3 protein. The sample includes 200,000 to 250,000 distinct CDR3 sequences, about 19% seen only once; the top ten take roughly 10%. Time point in this sample: newly diagnosed GD, antithyroid drugs for less than 3 months. After RNA was extracted from PBMCs, the TCR library was made from it. Graves' disease diagnoses used American Thyroid Association guidelines. Blood from the periphery, around 9 milliliters in all, was drawn into EDTA tubes. This specimen comes from a study of regulatory T cells in long-lasting Graves disease.

Study results and caveats: TRBV28, TRBJ1-2 and TRBJ2-5 were favored in persistent disease.

The same sample was also studied in work on T cells in Graves' hyperthyroidism and ophthalmopathy. That paper adds: Diagnoses were established using clinical symptoms, serum thyroxine and TRAb, thyroid ultrasound and orbital computed tomography.

This receptor was taken from a woman aged 25 to 39 with Graves disease. This specimen was peripheral blood mononuclear cells (PBMCs), taken at new diagnosis, from a patient treated with antithyroid drugs. The rearrangement links TRBV10-3 to TRBJ1-6, with D perhaps TRBD1 (5 bases). For the CDR3, the DNA is TGTGCCATCCGTGGGCAGGGTGCAGGCAATTCACCCCTCCACTTT. Residues: CAIRGQGAGNSPLHF.